Listed below are T cell receptor beta chains from one sample, sequenced in a study of T cell responses to AZD1222 COVID-19 vaccine. TCRdb keeps only in-frame clones here, not all; method: immunoSEQ multiplex PCR. The profile shows 100,000 to 110,000 clones, about 90% of them singletons. This specimen consisted of peripheral blood, obtained on day 0 of AZD1222 vaccination. The receptors originated from an adult in good health. Both conserved end residues are part of each CDR3. Each record gives: D gene, V gene, J gene, clone size, CDR3 protein, CDR3 DNA. A D gene is named only where the DNA matches it firmly. Rows may omit the clone size; those that give it use once, few, many or a size class.

d_call: .; v_call: TRBV5-1; j_call: TRBJ1-1; clone_size: .; cdr3_aa: CASSLDRESGEAFF; cdr3_nt: TGCGCCAGCAGCTTGGACAGGGAGTCTGGTGAAGCTTTCTTT
d_call: .; v_call: TRBV6-5; j_call: TRBJ2-3; clone_size: .; cdr3_aa: CASSYMDSTDTQYF; cdr3_nt: TGTGCCAGCAGTTACATGGACAGCACAGATACGCAGTATTTT
d_call: TRBD2; v_call: TRBV19; j_call: TRBJ2-7; clone_size: .; cdr3_aa: CASASGSYEQYF; cdr3_nt: TGTGCCAGCGCTAGCGGGTCCTACGAGCAGTACTTC
d_call: .; v_call: TRBV10-2; j_call: TRBJ1-1; clone_size: .; cdr3_aa: CASRWGTEAFF; cdr3_nt: TGCGCCAGCAGATGGGGGACTGAAGCTTTCTTT
d_call: .; v_call: TRBV2; j_call: TRBJ1-6; clone_size: .; cdr3_aa: CASWNGGSPLHF; cdr3_nt: TGTGCCAGCTGGAACGGGGGATCACCCCTCCACTTT
d_call: .; v_call: TRBV28; j_call: TRBJ1-2; clone_size: .; cdr3_aa: CASSLVGGSGYTF; cdr3_nt: TGTGCCAGCAGTTTAGTCGGGGGCTCTGGCTACACCTTC
d_call: TRBD2; v_call: TRBV7-2; j_call: TRBJ2-7; clone_size: .; cdr3_aa: CASSKYIAGPVDEQYF; cdr3_nt: TGTGCCAGCAGCAAATACATAGCGGGACCCGTGGACGAGCAGTACTTC
d_call: .; v_call: TRBV28; j_call: TRBJ1-2; clone_size: once; cdr3_aa: CASSVGESRWDGYTF; cdr3_nt: TGTGCCAGCAGTGTAGGGGAGAGTAGATGGGATGGCTACACCTTC
d_call: TRBD1; v_call: TRBV28; j_call: TRBJ1-1; clone_size: .; cdr3_aa: CASSFPTGGQAFF; cdr3_nt: TGTGCCAGCAGTTTCCCGACAGGGGGCCAAGCTTTCTTT
d_call: .; v_call: TRBV18; j_call: TRBJ1-2; clone_size: .; cdr3_aa: CASSSSGDPYGYTF; cdr3_nt: TGTGCCAGCTCTTCTTCGGGGGACCCCTATGGCTACACCTTC
d_call: .; v_call: TRBV28; j_call: TRBJ2-2; clone_size: .; cdr3_aa: CASRTRNTGELFF; cdr3_nt: TGTGCCAGCAGGACGAGAAACACCGGGGAGCTGTTTTTT
d_call: .; v_call: TRBV7-2; j_call: TRBJ1-6; clone_size: few; cdr3_aa: CASGGTENSPLHF; cdr3_nt: TGTGCCAGCGGCGGGACGGAAAATTCACCCCTCCACTTT
d_call: .; v_call: TRBV5-6; j_call: TRBJ2-2; clone_size: few; cdr3_aa: CASARNTGELFF; cdr3_nt: TGTGCCAGCGCTCGGAACACCGGGGAGCTGTTTTTT
d_call: TRBD1; v_call: TRBV19; j_call: TRBJ1-3; clone_size: .; cdr3_aa: CASRQQGALGNTIYF; cdr3_nt: TGTGCCAGTCGACAACAGGGGGCGCTTGGAAACACCATATATTTT
d_call: TRBD2; v_call: TRBV6-2/TRBV6-3; j_call: TRBJ2-1; clone_size: .; cdr3_aa: CASSHPSGKGDEQFF; cdr3_nt: TGTGCCAGCAGTCACCCTAGCGGGAAGGGCGATGAGCAGTTCTTC
d_call: .; v_call: TRBV9; j_call: TRBJ2-6; clone_size: .; cdr3_aa: CASSVRDTSLGANVLTF; cdr3_nt: TGTGCCAGCAGCGTTCGGGACACTTCGCTAGGGGCCAACGTCCTGACTTTC
d_call: TRBD1; v_call: TRBV11-2; j_call: TRBJ2-7; clone_size: once; cdr3_aa: CASSWTGGKYEQYF; cdr3_nt: TGTGCCAGCAGTTGGACAGGGGGCAAATACGAGCAGTACTTC
d_call: TRBD2; v_call: TRBV28; j_call: TRBJ2-1; clone_size: .; cdr3_aa: CASSWARLAGFHEQFF; cdr3_nt: TGTGCCAGCAGTTGGGCCCGACTAGCGGGTTTCCATGAGCAGTTCTTC
d_call: TRBD1; v_call: TRBV5-4; j_call: TRBJ2-1; clone_size: once; cdr3_aa: CASSVRTGGELNEQFF; cdr3_nt: TGTGCCAGCAGCGTACGGACAGGGGGCGAATTAAATGAGCAGTTCTTC
d_call: TRBD1; v_call: TRBV6-5; j_call: TRBJ1-1; clone_size: .; cdr3_aa: CASTQGQGMNTEAFF; cdr3_nt: TGTGCCAGCACCCAAGGACAGGGGATGAACACTGAAGCTTTCTTT
d_call: .; v_call: TRBV29-1; j_call: TRBJ1-2; clone_size: .; cdr3_aa: CSVAEVDYGYTF; cdr3_nt: TGCAGCGTTGCTGAGGTGGACTATGGCTACACCTTC
d_call: .; v_call: TRBV28; j_call: TRBJ1-1; clone_size: .; cdr3_aa: CASSPGDWGPEAFF; cdr3_nt: TGTGCCAGCAGTCCCGGGGACTGGGGGCCTGAAGCTTTCTTT
d_call: TRBD2; v_call: TRBV10-3; j_call: TRBJ2-1; clone_size: .; cdr3_aa: CATTGTSGPREQFF; cdr3_nt: TGTGCCACTACCGGGACTAGCGGTCCCCGGGAGCAGTTCTTC
d_call: .; v_call: TRBV7-9; j_call: TRBJ1-2; clone_size: .; cdr3_aa: CASSLEGRGDYGYTF; cdr3_nt: TGTGCCAGCAGCTTAGAGGGCAGGGGTGACTATGGCTACACCTTC
d_call: TRBD2; v_call: TRBV28; j_call: TRBJ2-5; clone_size: .; cdr3_aa: CASSPSGEVSETQYF; cdr3_nt: TGTGCCAGCAGCCCTAGCGGGGAGGTTTCTGAGACCCAGTACTTC
d_call: TRBD1; v_call: TRBV3-1/TRBV3-2; j_call: TRBJ2-1; clone_size: .; cdr3_aa: CASSQRTGAMGDEQFF; cdr3_nt: TGTGCCAGCAGCCAACGGACAGGGGCCATGGGAGATGAGCAGTTCTTC
d_call: .; v_call: TRBV3-1/TRBV3-2; j_call: TRBJ1-5; clone_size: .; cdr3_aa: CASSQGAGTQPQHF; cdr3_nt: TGTGCCAGCAGCCAAGGGGCAGGGACCCAGCCCCAGCATTTT
d_call: TRBD1; v_call: TRBV6-5; j_call: TRBJ1-4; clone_size: .; cdr3_aa: CASSSRDRVEEKLFF; cdr3_nt: TGTGCCAGCAGTTCCCGGGACAGGGTAGAGGAAAAACTGTTTTTT
d_call: TRBD2; v_call: TRBV7-3; j_call: TRBJ2-1; clone_size: .; cdr3_aa: CASSPQGREGNEQFF; cdr3_nt: TGTGCCAGCAGCCCCCAGGGGCGGGAGGGGAATGAGCAGTTCTTC
d_call: .; v_call: TRBV11-3; j_call: TRBJ1-1; clone_size: .; cdr3_aa: CASSPAPTAEAFF; cdr3_nt: TGTGCCAGCAGCCCCGCACCGACGGCTGAAGCTTTCTTT
d_call: .; v_call: TRBV5-4; j_call: TRBJ1-4; clone_size: .; cdr3_aa: CASSPGAGEKLFF; cdr3_nt: TGTGCCAGCAGCCCAGGGGCGGGGGAAAAACTGTTTTTT
d_call: .; v_call: TRBV3-1/TRBV3-2; j_call: TRBJ2-3; clone_size: .; cdr3_aa: CASSLTDTQYF; cdr3_nt: TGTGCCAGCAGCCTTACAGATACGCAGTATTTT
d_call: .; v_call: TRBV27; j_call: TRBJ2-7; clone_size: .; cdr3_aa: CASSLDLGRSKGGEQYF; cdr3_nt: TGTGCCAGCAGTTTAGATCTGGGGAGGAGTAAGGGTGGCGAGCAGTACTTC
d_call: TRBD2; v_call: TRBV29-1; j_call: TRBJ2-5; clone_size: .; cdr3_aa: CSVRLAGEETQYF; cdr3_nt: TGCAGCGTTCGACTAGCGGGAGAAGAGACCCAGTACTTC
d_call: .; v_call: TRBV12-3/TRBV12-4; j_call: TRBJ2-2; clone_size: .; cdr3_aa: CASSPPGTGELFF; cdr3_nt: TGTGCCAGCAGTCCTCCGGGCACCGGGGAGCTGTTTTTT
d_call: TRBD1; v_call: TRBV5-1; j_call: TRBJ2-2; clone_size: .; cdr3_aa: CASSLEGTGGLFTGELFF; cdr3_nt: TGCGCCAGCAGCTTGGAGGGGACAGGGGGACTCTTCACCGGGGAGCTGTTTTTT
d_call: TRBD1; v_call: TRBV5-1; j_call: TRBJ1-5; clone_size: .; cdr3_aa: CASSYGQGLGQPQHF; cdr3_nt: TGCGCCAGCAGCTATGGACAGGGCTTGGGGCAGCCCCAGCATTTT
d_call: .; v_call: TRBV28; j_call: TRBJ2-2; clone_size: .; cdr3_aa: CASSRPSWGVPNTGELFF; cdr3_nt: TGTGCCAGCTCCCGCCCAAGCTGGGGGGTCCCGAACACCGGGGAGCTGTTTTTT
d_call: .; v_call: TRBV9; j_call: TRBJ1-4; clone_size: .; cdr3_aa: CASSVEGSGKLFF; cdr3_nt: TGTGCCAGCAGCGTAGAAGGGTCCGGAAAACTGTTTTTT
d_call: .; v_call: TRBV19; j_call: TRBJ1-6; clone_size: .; cdr3_aa: CASKEQGGSPLHF; cdr3_nt: TGTGCCAGTAAGGAACAGGGTGGCTCACCCCTCCACTTT
d_call: TRBD2; v_call: TRBV7-9; j_call: TRBJ2-3; clone_size: .; cdr3_aa: CASSSSGSLAGTDTQYF; cdr3_nt: TGTGCCAGCAGCTCCTCAGGGTCCCTAGCGGGCACAGATACGCAGTATTTT
d_call: TRBD1; v_call: TRBV5-1; j_call: TRBJ2-2; clone_size: .; cdr3_aa: CASSPSGQGANTGELFF; cdr3_nt: TGCGCCAGCAGTCCATCCGGCCAGGGGGCGAACACCGGGGAGCTGTTTTTT
d_call: .; v_call: TRBV6-5; j_call: TRBJ2-5; clone_size: .; cdr3_aa: CASSQGLGETQYF; cdr3_nt: TGTGCCAGCAGCCAGGGGTTGGGAGAGACCCAGTACTTC
d_call: .; v_call: TRBV19; j_call: TRBJ1-1; clone_size: .; cdr3_aa: CASSFQGNTEAFF; cdr3_nt: TGTGCCAGTAGTTTCCAGGGGAACACTGAAGCTTTCTTT
d_call: .; v_call: TRBV27; j_call: TRBJ1-2; clone_size: .; cdr3_aa: CASSLGALGGYGYTF; cdr3_nt: TGTGCCAGCAGTTTAGGTGCTCTCGGGGGCTATGGCTACACCTTC
d_call: .; v_call: TRBV29-1; j_call: TRBJ2-7; clone_size: .; cdr3_aa: CSVASGAYEQYF; cdr3_nt: TGCAGCGTTGCGTCAGGTGCGTACGAGCAGTACTTC
d_call: TRBD1; v_call: TRBV27; j_call: TRBJ2-2; clone_size: .; cdr3_aa: CASSSHPGQGTGELFF; cdr3_nt: TGTGCCAGCAGTTCCCACCCGGGACAGGGAACCGGGGAGCTGTTTTTT
d_call: TRBD1; v_call: TRBV11-3; j_call: TRBJ1-1; clone_size: .; cdr3_aa: CASSSGSGGTEAFF; cdr3_nt: TGTGCCAGCAGCTCCGGATCAGGGGGTACTGAAGCTTTCTTT